Below, 21 T cell receptor beta chains from the same sample are listed, as sequenced in a study of PD-1 blockade in classical Hodgkin lymphoma. Profiled with immunoSEQ multiplex PCR; TCRdb holds only in-frame clones, not every one. There are around 13,000 clones in the sample; 90% occur only once, and 0.5% lies in the top ten. All trial patients relapsed after autologous stem cell transplantation. Researchers report purifying CD4+ T cells from thawed PBMCs by magnetic negative selection. This specimen consisted of CD4+ T cells from blood, obtained at baseline. These receptor sequences come from a human donor with classical Hodgkin lymphoma.

The chain combines TRBV19 with TRBJ1-5; D not certain. The CDR3 covers 15 residues. Germline CDR1 and CDR2: LNHDA and SQIVND (reference sequence). The V end was cut by 4 bases, the J end by 1 base, with 11 bases between. In nucleotides, the CDR3 is TGTGCCAGTAGTACCCCGGGCCCCAGCAATCAGCCCCAGCATTTT. Translation gives CASSTPGPSNQPQHF.

The genes are TRBV2 and TRBJ2-7, with D uncertain. Looked up from germline, CDR1 is SNHLY and CDR2 is FYNNEI. Trimming pared 2 bases from V and 2 bases from J, leaving 7 bases between. This CDR3 region has 13 residues. This CDR3 reads CASSEPITYEQYF. The CDR3, as DNA: TGTGCCAGCAGTGAACCTATAACCTACGAGCAGTACTTC.

The chain links TRBV28 to TRBJ2-5; D gene unclear. V was clipped by 6 bases and J by 5 bases, with 13 bases between them. The CDR3 sequence is 13 residues long. Germline V gene data show CDR1 as MDHEN and CDR2 as SYDVKM. CDR3 protein: CASRPIDRETQYF. CDR3 nucleotide sequence: TGTGCCAGCAGGCCTATAGATCGCGAGACCCAGTACTTC.

The chain links TRBV28 to TRBJ2-5, with TRBD1 matching 7 bases. Germline values: CDR1 MDHEN, CDR2 SYDVKM. This CDR3 has 13 amino acids. Germline trimming cut 7 bases from V and 1 base from J; bases unmatched to any gene: 3. Here the CDR3 reads CASKEGAQETQYF. CDR3 in DNA: TGTGCCAGCAAAGAGGGGGCCCAAGAGACCCAGTACTTC.

V gene TRBV28 combines with J gene TRBJ1-4; D is undetermined. Germline CDR1 MDHEN, CDR2 SYDVKM. There are 17 residues in the CDR3. Trimming left V 2 bases short and J 0 bases short, with 13 bases between. CDR3 bases: TGTGCCAGCAGTTTAGTTTACTCAGCCACAACTAATGAAAAACTGTTTTTT. Translating gives CASSLVYSATTNEKLFF.

The rearrangement links TRBV10-1 to TRBJ2-3; D ambiguous. The CDR3 covers 15 residues. Germline V CDR1 and CDR2: WNHNN, SYGVQD (reference sequence). V gave up 0 bases and J gave up 0 bases, with 7 bases separating them. The CDR3 DNA reads TGCGCCAGCAGTGAGTCGAAATCGAGCACAGATACGCAGTATTTT. Translation: CASSESKSSTDTQYF.

This clone showed up just once. The chain links TRBV5-1 to TRBJ2-3, with TRBD1 matching 8 bases. The CDR3 covers 15 residues. J lost 4 bases, V lost 4 bases, and 8 bases had no gene match. CDR1 and CDR2 (germline): SGHRS, YFSETQ. This chain's CDR3 is CASSNSGGRADTQYF. CDR3 sequence (DNA): TGCGCCAGCAGCAACTCAGGGGGCCGCGCAGATACGCAGTATTTT.

The CDR3 nucleotides are TGTGCCAGCAGTTTGGTCGGGGGGAATCAGCCCCAGCATTTT. Its translation is CASSLVGGNQPQHF. The chain couples TRBV27 to TRBJ1-5, with TRBD1 as a possible D gene (5 bases). Trimming removed 3 bases at V and 4 bases at J, with 10 bases between. The CDR3 is 14 residues long. Germline CDR1 and CDR2: MNHEY and SMNVEV (reference sequence).

V usage is TRBV5-1 and J usage is TRBJ2-5; D not resolved. V dropped 2 bases and J dropped 3 bases, with 5 bases sitting between them. CDR1 and CDR2 from the germline V gene are SGHRS and YFSETQ. This CDR3 is 12 amino acids long. The CDR3 region is CASSLNEETQYF. The CDR3, as DNA: TGCGCCAGCAGCTTAAATGAAGAGACCCAGTACTTC. The full variable domain, completed using reference TRBV5-1 and TRBJ2-5, is KAGVTQTPRYLIKTRGQQVTLSCSPISGHRSVSWYQQTPGQGLQFLFEYFSETQRNKGNFPGRFSGRQFSNSRSEMNVSTLELGDSALYLCASSLNEETQYFGPGTRLLVL.

This sequence joins TRBV5-1 and TRBJ2-1; tentative D call: TRBD1 (6 bases). V was trimmed by 1 base and J by 4 bases, leaving 27 bases between them. From germline, CDR1 is SGHRS and CDR2 YFSETQ. This CDR3 spans 20 amino acids. The CDR3 bases are TGCGCCAGCAGCTTGTTACGTCTTCGGTTTGCAGGGGTTAAGTACAATGAGCAGTTCTTC. Translating it yields CASSLLRLRFAGVKYNEQFF.

J is TRBJ2-1 and V is TRBV5-1; 7 nucleotides match TRBD2. V trimming: 3 bases; J trimming: 9 bases; junction bases outside the gene matches: 6. The CDR3 sequence is 13 residues long. Per germline, CDR1 SGHRS and CDR2 YFSETQ. The CDR3 is CASSSSGGFEQFF. CDR3 nucleotides: TGCGCCAGCAGCTCCTCGGGGGGATTTGAGCAGTTCTTC.

The chain employs TRBV10-3 and TRBJ2-3; 12 bases fit TRBD2. V lost 2 bases to trimming and J lost 5 bases; unmatched junction nucleotides: 17. Germline loops: CDR1 ENHRY, CDR2 SYGVKD. CDR3 size: 20 residues. For the CDR3, the DNA is TGTGCCATCAGTGAGCTCGGGCTAGCGGGAGGGCCAGGTCGAGGAGATACGCAGTATTTT. Translating gives CAISELGLAGGPGRGDTQYF.

This rearrangement joins TRBV12-2 to TRBJ1-4. TRBV12-2 is marked as a pseudogene. CDR3 size: 14 residues. CDR3 in amino acids: CASRELATNEKLFF. The CDR3, as DNA: TGTGCAAGTCGGGAACTTGCAACTAATGAAAAACTGTTTTTT.

In this sample, this clone turned up once. The chain uses TRBV9 and TRBJ2-7; D is undetermined. V was trimmed by 0 bases and J by 5 bases, leaving 9 bases between them. The CDR3 has 13 residues. Germline values: CDR1 SGDLS, CDR2 YYNGEE. The CDR3 reads CASSVAGLDEQYF. The CDR3, as DNA: TGTGCCAGCAGCGTAGCTGGTCTCGACGAGCAGTACTTC.

This sequence joins TRBV18 and TRBJ2-1; D gene uncertain. Germline lookup yields CDR1 KGHSH and CDR2 LQKENI. This CDR3 spans 14 amino acids. V was shortened by 6 bases and J by 5 bases, with 14 bases between the two germline ends. CDR3 sequence: CASSNLARDNEQFF. The CDR3 DNA follows: TGTGCCAGCTCGAATCTTGCCCGAGACAATGAGCAGTTCTTC.

The chain has TRBV28 and TRBJ2-3; a possible D gene is TRBD2 (6 bases). The CDR3 runs to 15 residues. The V and J ends lost 7 bases and 7 bases respectively, with 21 bases between them. CDR1 and CDR2 from the germline V gene are MDHEN and SYDVKM. CDR3 in amino acids: CASIVAGFPANTQYF. CDR3 DNA sequence: TGTGCCAGCATCGTTGCGGGATTCCCCGCAAATACGCAGTATTTT. The full variable domain, rest sourced from reference TRBV28 and TRBJ2-3, is DVKVTQSSRYLVKRTGEKVFLECVQDMDHENMFWYRQDPGLGLRLIYFSYDVKMKEKGDIPEGYSVSREKKERFSLILESASTNQTSMYLCASIVAGFPANTQYFGPGTRLTVL.

The J gene is TRBJ1-4, the V gene TRBV6-5; a weak D match, TRBD1 (5 bases). This CDR3 has 13 amino acids. V was clipped by 5 bases and J by 4 bases, with 8 bases between them. CDR1 is MNHEY and CDR2 is SVGAGI in the germline V gene. The CDR3 nucleotides read TGTGCCAGCAGTACAGGCCATAATGAAAAACTGTTTTTT. This codes for CASSTGHNEKLFF.

The rearrangement links TRBV7-2 to TRBJ2-7; D unclear. This CDR3 contains 15 residues. V was pared by 1 base and J by 0 bases, with 10 bases between. Per the germline V gene, CDR1 is SGHTA and CDR2 is FQGNSA. CDR3 amino acids: CASSLVGSSSYEQYF. Written as DNA, the CDR3 is TGTGCCAGCAGCTTAGTCGGGTCGAGCTCCTACGAGCAGTACTTC.

V and J are TRBV2 and TRBJ2-1; 9 nucleotides line up with TRBD2. Germline trimming cut 8 bases from V and 0 bases from J; bases unmatched to any gene: 8. The germline V gene encodes CDR1 SNHLY and CDR2 FYNNEI. The CDR3 loop spans 16 amino acids. The CDR3 loop is CASRPGTSISYNEQFF. The CDR3 DNA is TGTGCCAGCCGCCCCGGGACTAGCATCTCCTACAATGAGCAGTTCTTC.

The chain links TRBV13 to TRBJ1-2; 9 bases are shared with TRBD1. Germline CDR1 reads PRHDT; CDR2 reads FYEKMQ (reference sequence). This CDR3 has 15 amino acids. J lost 8 bases, V lost 5 bases, and 12 bases had no gene match. The CDR3 sequence is CASSLPGQGSRGYTF. In nucleotides, the CDR3 is TGTGCCAGCAGCCTCCCGGGACAGGGTTCTCGAGGCTACACCTTC.

This chain uses TRBV28 with TRBJ2-1; 10 bases line up with TRBD2. With V trimmed by 2 bases and J by 0 bases, 1 base remained unmatched. Germline lookup yields CDR1 MDHEN and CDR2 SYDVKM. The CDR3 length is 16 residues. The CDR3 sequence: CASSLGLAASYNEQFF. The CDR3, as DNA: TGTGCCAGCAGTTTAGGACTAGCGGCCTCCTACAATGAGCAGTTCTTC.